One sample yielded the 27 T cell receptor beta chains listed below, sequenced in a study of OX40 agonist ivuxolimab in advanced cancers. Library preparation employed the immunoSEQ multiplex PCR assay. Held by TCRdb, this immuneACCESS table contains in-frame sequences only and omits some clones. Under half of the omission traces to an unresolved V gene where checked; the cause of the rest is unknown. In this sample the table shows about 69,000 clones, about nine tenths of which occur a single time. Around 0.31% of the sample lies in the top ten. Here the sequenced sample was CD4+ or CD8+ T cells sorted from blood, taken in a trial of the OX40 agonist ivuxolimab. These receptors came from an adult with an advanced solid tumor such as melanoma, head and neck, liver or kidney cancer.

The chain uses TRBV5-6 and TRBJ2-5, with TRBD1 matching 9 bases. V trimming: 2 bases; J trimming: 10 bases; junction bases outside the gene matches: 12. The CDR3 covers 15 residues. The germline V gene encodes CDR1 SGHDT and CDR2 YYEEEE. CDR3 amino acids: CASSFGTGIPGDQYF. The DNA of the CDR3 is TGTGCCAGCAGCTTCGGGACAGGGATCCCGGGGGACCAGTACTTC.

The rearrangement links TRBV2 to TRBJ2-2, with unresolved D. The length of the CDR3 is 14 residues. Germline V CDR1 and CDR2: SNHLY, FYNNEI. V was pared by 1 base and J by 4 bases, with 7 bases between. The CDR3 DNA is TGTGCCAGCAGTGAAGTGCGGAGCACCGGGGAGCTGTTTTTT. This translates into CASSEVRSTGELFF.

This chain uses TRBV5-1 with TRBJ2-5; possible D gene TRBD1, 6 bases. The DNA end lines up better with TRBJ2-7; the J call may be wrong. Germline lookup yields CDR1 SGHRS and CDR2 YFSETQ. This CDR3 has 15 amino acids. The DNA for the CDR3 is TGCGCCAGCAGCTCCCTTACAGGGACATCCTACGAGCAGTACTTC. Its protein product is CASSSLTGTSYEQYF.

The genes are TRBV11-2 and TRBJ2-1; 9 bases agree with TRBD2. In germline, CDR1 is SGHAT, CDR2 FQNNGV. The CDR3 is 17 amino acids. V lost 2 bases, J lost 4 bases, and 9 bases stayed unmatched. The CDR3 nucleotides are TGTGCCAGCAGCTTAAGGCCAGCGGGAGGCCCATACAATGAGCAGTTCTTC. It is translated as CASSLRPAGGPYNEQFF.

The chain uses TRBV9 and TRBJ2-5; D not resolved. Germline-derived CDR1 and CDR2 are SGDLS and YYNGEE. With 2 bases removed from V and 5 bases from J, the gap between germline ends came to 19 bases. This CDR3 has 16 amino acids. The CDR3 region has the DNA TGTGCCAGCAGCGTCTCACCAGGTCAAGAATTCGAGACCCAGTACTTC. It encodes CASSVSPGQEFETQYF.

V is TRBV5-4 and J is TRBJ1-2, with D tentatively TRBD1 (5 bases). V lost 0 bases and J lost 2, with 11 bases in between. In germline, CDR1 is SGHNT, CDR2 YYREEE (reference sequence). The CDR3 is made up of 15 amino acids. DNA of the CDR3: TGTGCCAGCAGCTTGGGAGTGGCAGGGAACTATGGCTACACCTTC. Protein sequence: CASSLGVAGNYGYTF.

CDR3 nucleotide sequence: TGTGCCAGTAGTATAGGCAGGGGTTCCAAAAACATTCAGTACTTC. Its translation: CASSIGRGSKNIQYF. This sequence joins TRBV19 and TRBJ2-4; D is possibly TRBD1 (6 bases). Looked up from germline, CDR1 is LNHDA and CDR2 is SQIVND (reference sequence). Trimming removed 1 base at V and 2 bases at J, with 9 bases between. CDR3 length equals 15 residues. Supplemented by reference TRBV19 and TRBJ2-4, the full variable domain reads DGGITQSPKYLFRKEGQNVTLSCEQNLNHDAMYWYRQDPGQGLRLIYYSQIVNDFQKGDIAEGYSVSREKKESFPLTVTSAQKNPTAFYLCASSIGRGSKNIQYFGAGTRLSVL.

The genes are TRBV18 and TRBJ2-3, with TRBD2 matching 11 bases. The CDR3 is 18 residues long. Germline V lookup: CDR1 KGHSH, CDR2 LQKENI. The trim removed 5 bases at V and 0 bases at J, leaving 10 bases unmatched. DNA of the CDR3: TGTGCCAGCTCATCCCAAATGACTAGCGGGACAAGCACAGATACGCAGTATTTT. Translating it yields CASSSQMTSGTSTDTQYF.

The chain joins TRBV30 to TRBJ2-7; 11 nucleotides align to TRBD2. Germline V gene sequence: CDR1 GTSNPN, CDR2 SVGIG (reference sequence). V shed 3 bases and J 3 bases; nucleotides not matched to a gene: 4. This CDR3 comprises 14 residues. The chain's CDR3 is CAWSRLAGYYEQYF. The CDR3 coding sequence is TGTGCCTGGAGCCGACTAGCGGGGTACTACGAGCAGTACTTC.

This chain uses TRBV6-6 with TRBJ2-7; 8 nucleotides align to TRBD2. This CDR3 is built from 14 residues. Trimming at V came to 6 bases and at J to 2 bases, leaving 6 bases not matched to a gene. Germline CDR1 reads MNHNY; CDR2 reads SVGAGI (reference sequence). In DNA, the CDR3 is TGTGCCAGCAGGGCGAGCGGGGGCCCCTACGAGCAGTACTTC. It is translated as CASRASGGPYEQYF.

This clone was recorded only once. The rearrangement links TRBV18 to TRBJ1-2; D is perhaps TRBD1 (6 bases). The CDR3 covers 15 residues. The ends were cut back, 0 bases at V and 0 bases at J, with 8 bases in the middle. CDR1 KGHSH and CDR2 LQKENI come from the germline V gene. CDR3 bases: TGTGCCAGCTCACCACCTGGGGGCCCTAACTATGGCTACACCTTC. Translated: CASSPPGGPNYGYTF.

This clone has just a few counts. This chain uses TRBV7-9 with TRBJ1-3; D uncertain. Trimming left V 7 bases short and J 3 bases short, with 13 bases between. CDR3 length: 14 amino acids. Per the germline V gene, CDR1 is SEHNR and CDR2 is FQNEAQ (reference sequence). The CDR3 DNA follows: TGTGCCAGCACCCCGGACTCATATGGAAACACCATATATTTT. It yields the protein CASTPDSYGNTIYF.

The chain carries TRBV9 and TRBJ1-2, with 8 bases fitting TRBD1. The V and J ends lost 7 bases and 5 bases, in that order; junction bases with no gene match: 10. The CDR3 sequence is 14 residues long. Germline lookup yields CDR1 SGDLS and CDR2 YYNGEE. In nucleotides, the CDR3 is TGTGCCAGCGAAAGAGACAGGGGATCGTATGGCTACACCTTC. Amino acids: CASERDRGSYGYTF.

This sequence joins TRBV5-1 and TRBJ2-7; D perhaps matches TRBD2 (6 bases). V was cut by 1 base and J by 2 bases, with 10 bases left in between. The CDR3 length is 14 residues. Germline V gene data show CDR1 as SGHRS and CDR2 as YFSETQ. This CDR3 reads CASSLLGLAYEQYF. CDR3 sequence (DNA): TGCGCCAGCAGCTTGCTGGGACTCGCCTACGAGCAGTACTTC.

The chain joins TRBV5-1 to TRBJ1-1; D remains unclear. Trimming took 3 bases from V and 4 from J, leaving 13 bases between them. This CDR3 region has 14 residues. The germline CDR1 and CDR2 sequences are SGHRS and YFSETQ. CDR3 amino acids: CASSWGGGATEAFF. CDR3 in DNA: TGCGCCAGCAGCTGGGGAGGAGGAGCCACTGAAGCTTTCTTT. Based on the CDR3 plus reference TRBV5-1 and TRBJ1-1, the full variable domain is KAGVTQTPRYLIKTRGQQVTLSCSPISGHRSVSWYQQTPGQGLQFLFEYFSETQRNKGNFPGRFSGRQFSNSRSEMNVSTLELGDSALYLCASSWGGGATEAFFGQGTRLTVV.

The chain has TRBV5-1 and TRBJ1-1; D is unclear. The V and J ends lost 2 bases and 2 bases respectively, with 19 bases between them. The CDR3 is made up of 17 amino acids. Germline CDR1 SGHRS, CDR2 YFSETQ. The CDR3 reads CASSFLSGPSRNTEAFF. CDR3 DNA: TGCGCCAGCAGCTTTCTTTCCGGGCCCTCGAGAAACACTGAAGCTTTCTTT.

This sequence joins TRBV11-2 and TRBJ1-4; D unclear. This CDR3 has 16 residues. V lost 0 bases, J lost 4 bases, and 12 bases lay in between. Per germline, CDR1 SGHAT and CDR2 FQNNGV. CDR3 protein: CASSLDPGEGNEKLFF. The DNA of the CDR3 is TGTGCCAGCAGCTTAGATCCCGGGGAGGGTAATGAAAAACTGTTTTTT. Drawing the rest from reference TRBV11-2 and TRBJ1-4, the complete variable domain is EAGVAQSPRYKIIEKRQSVAFWCNPISGHATLYWYQQILGQGPKLLIQFQNNGVVDDSQLPKDRFSAERLKGVDSTLKIQPAKLEDSAVYLCASSLDPGEGNEKLFFGSGTQLSVL.

This chain joins TRBV7-9 and TRBJ2-7; 7 nucleotides line up with TRBD1. The CDR3 length is 15 residues. Per germline, CDR1 SEHNR and CDR2 FQNEAQ (reference sequence). V lost 5 bases, J lost 1 base, and 8 bases stayed unmatched. The CDR3 reads CASSPGTASSYEQYF. DNA of the CDR3: TGTGCCAGCAGCCCAGGGACAGCGAGTTCCTACGAGCAGTACTTC.

The V call is TRBV27, the J call TRBJ1-6; TRBD1 is a possible D gene (5 bases). Germline CDR1 MNHEY, CDR2 SMNVEV (reference sequence). The V end lost 8 bases, the J end lost 0 bases, and 17 bases lay between the germline ends. The CDR3 is 17 amino acids. The CDR3 sequence: CASSTGPLSSYNSPLHF. CDR3 bases: TGTGCCAGCTCCACGGGGCCACTGAGCTCCTATAATTCACCCCTCCACTTT.

Regarding this clone: One end of the junction fails to match germline, which may point to a read error. This chain uses TRBV11-2 with TRBJ2-5, with D perhaps TRBD1 (6 bases). The CDR3 runs to 13 residues. Germline V gene sequence: CDR1 SGHAT, CDR2 FQNNGV. DNA of the CDR3: TGTGCCAGCAGTAGGACAGATCAAGCGACCCAGTACTTC. This codes for CASSRTDQATQYF.

This clone was found once. The chain joins TRBV5-4 to TRBJ2-1, with 11 bases matching TRBD2. The CDR3 runs 15 residues. Germline CDR1 reads SGHNT; CDR2 reads YYREEE (reference sequence). Trimming cost V 4 bases and J 4 bases; bases outside gene matches: 4. The CDR3: CASSSGTSGYNEQFF. CDR3 nucleotide sequence: TGTGCCAGCAGCAGTGGGACTAGCGGATACAATGAGCAGTTCTTC.

This chain joins TRBV28 and TRBJ1-2; D ambiguous. This CDR3 is 13 amino acids long. CDR1 and CDR2 from the germline V gene are MDHEN and SYDVKM. Trimming removed 2 bases at V and 2 bases at J, with 6 bases between. The CDR3 sequence: CASSLRENYGYTF. The CDR3 region has the DNA TGTGCCAGCAGTTTAAGAGAGAACTATGGCTACACCTTC.

The chain has TRBV2 and TRBJ2-4; a possible D gene is TRBD2 (7 bases). The CDR3 has 17 residues. CDR1 SNHLY and CDR2 FYNNEI come from the germline V gene. V was trimmed by 2 bases and J by 7 bases, leaving 21 bases between them. CDR3 loop: CASSEYGGPTMLNIQYF. The DNA of the CDR3 is TGTGCCAGCAGTGAATACGGGGGGCCCACGATGTTGAACATTCAGTACTTC.

This chain joins TRBV11-1 and TRBJ2-5, with TRBD1 as a possible D gene (6 bases). The V gene's germline CDR1 is SGHAT and CDR2 FQDESV (reference sequence). The CDR3 has 15 amino acids. With 1 base removed from V and 2 bases from J, the gap between germline ends came to 11 bases. CDR3 bases: TGTGCCAGCAGCTTAGACAGGGTTGGTCAAGAGACCCAGTACTTC. Its protein is CASSLDRVGQETQYF.

This chain joins TRBV10-1 and TRBJ1-2; D is possibly TRBD1 (6 bases). CDR3 length: 14 residues. The germline V gene has CDR1 WNHNN and CDR2 SYGVQD (reference sequence). Trimming removed 7 bases at V and 2 bases at J, with 14 bases between. For the CDR3, the DNA is TGCGCCAGCACCACAGGGAGTCTAAACTATGGCTACACCTTC. This codes for CASTTGSLNYGYTF.

The chain joins TRBV6-6 to TRBJ2-7; D remains ambiguous. This CDR3 region has 16 residues. With 6 bases removed from V and 2 bases from J, the gap between germline ends came to 20 bases. Germline V gives CDR1 MNHNY, CDR2 SVGAGI (reference sequence). The CDR3 is CASSPQRTQFTYEQYF. The DNA of the CDR3 is TGTGCCAGCAGCCCGCAACGAACCCAATTTACCTACGAGCAGTACTTC.

This clone occurred a few times. The chain recombines TRBV18 with TRBJ1-1; D possibly corresponds to TRBD1 (5 bases). CDR1 KGHSH and CDR2 LQKENI come from the germline V gene. Trimming took off 3 bases at V and 0 bases at J, with 5 bases between the two ends. The CDR3 is 13 amino acids. CDR3 amino acids: CASSPGLNTEAFF. CDR3 nucleotide sequence: TGTGCCAGCTCACCGGGACTGAACACTGAAGCTTTCTTT.